Below are 24 T cell receptor beta chains sequenced from a single sample in a study of blood T cell repertoires in COVID-19. Assay: immunoSEQ multiplex PCR; the TCRdb copy retains only in-frame clones and omits some. Of about 100,000 clones in the sample, 65% to 75% were seen once. The sample taken for sequencing was peripheral blood. All receptors come from a man older than 75 with acute or convalescent COVID-19.

This rearrangement joins TRBV19 to TRBJ2-1, with 12 bases matching TRBD2. This CDR3 spans 18 amino acids. Looked up from germline, CDR1 is LNHDA and CDR2 is SQIVND (reference sequence). V shed 3 bases and J 8 bases; nucleotides not matched to a gene: 14. Written as DNA, the CDR3 is TGTGCCAGTAGTATCCCTTCGAAGACTAGCGGGAGCGACTATGAGCAGTTCTTC. Residues: CASSIPSKTSGSDYEQFF.

The chain links TRBV19 to TRBJ2-2, with 8 positions matching TRBD1. The V segment lost 0 bases and the J segment 7 bases; nucleotides outside the gene matches: 10. The CDR3 has 17 amino acids. CDR1 is LNHDA, CDR2 SQIVND, per germline (reference sequence). The CDR3 loop is CASSIDGRTGYGGELFF. Here the CDR3 DNA reads TGTGCCAGTAGTATAGATGGGAGGACAGGGTACGGCGGGGAGCTGTTTTTT.

The V gene is TRBV5-1, the J gene TRBJ2-5, with 9 bases lining up with TRBD2. The V and J ends lost 2 bases and 5 bases, in that order; junction bases with no gene match: 7. Germline assignment: CDR1 SGHRS and CDR2 YFSETQ. The CDR3 has 15 amino acids. The CDR3 is CASSLAGGVMETQYF. Here the CDR3 DNA reads TGCGCCAGCAGCTTAGCGGGGGGAGTGATGGAGACCCAGTACTTC.

The chain couples TRBV2 to TRBJ2-2, with D perhaps TRBD1 (5 bases). V lost 7 bases to trimming and J lost 3 bases, with 6 bases between them. Germline V gives CDR1 SNHLY, CDR2 FYNNEI. This CDR3 region has 12 residues. The CDR3 reads CASTGYTGELFF. CDR3 sequence (DNA): TGTGCCAGCACAGGGTACACCGGGGAGCTGTTTTTT.

The chain recombines TRBV19 with TRBJ2-6; D might be TRBD1 (6 bases). The CDR3 has 15 residues. Deletions cut 6 bases from V and 1 base from J, with 10 bases between. Germline lookup yields CDR1 LNHDA and CDR2 SQIVND (reference sequence). CDR3 bases: TGTGCCAGTAGGGACAGTGGGTCTGGGGCCAACGTCCTGACTTTC. Its translation: CASRDSGSGANVLTF.

This clone was observed a single time. CDR3 DNA: TGTGCCAGTAGTGGGGGGCTTAGCGGGAGCTCTGGGGCCAACGTCCTGACTTTC. It encodes CASSGGLSGSSGANVLTF. The chain joins TRBV19 to TRBJ2-6; 9 nucleotides match TRBD2. The V gene's germline CDR1 is LNHDA and CDR2 SQIVND (reference sequence). V was clipped by 5 bases and J by 0 bases; unmatched bases: 8. The CDR3 extends over 18 amino acids. The full variable domain, completed using reference TRBV19 and TRBJ2-6, is DGGITQSPKYLFRKEGQNVTLSCEQNLNHDAMYWYRQDPGQGLRLIYYSQIVNDFQKGDIAEGYSVSREKKESFPLTVTSAQKNPTAFYLCASSGGLSGSSGANVLTFGAGSRLTVL.

This clone was counted only a few times. The chain has TRBV2 and TRBJ2-2; tentatively, D is TRBD2 (5 bases). V lost 6 bases and J lost 8, with 13 bases in between. Per germline, CDR1 SNHLY and CDR2 FYNNEI. CDR3 length equals 13 residues. CDR3 bases: TGTGCCAGCAGCCGGACTGAGGAGGGGGAGCTGTTTTTT. Amino acid sequence: CASSRTEEGELFF.

V gene TRBV18 combines with J gene TRBJ1-2; no firm D call. Trimming shortened V by 6 bases and J by 7 bases, and 12 bases separated the two germline ends. This CDR3 has 12 amino acids. Germline V gene sequence: CDR1 KGHSH, CDR2 LQKENI. CDR3 nucleotide sequence: TGTGCCAGCTCCCCGGGCAGCGGTGGCTACACCTTC. Translated, it gives CASSPGSGGYTF.

This chain joins TRBV9 and TRBJ2-6, with D possibly TRBD1 on 6 matching bases. This CDR3 region has 18 residues. Germline V CDR1 and CDR2: SGDLS, YYNGEE. Trimming left V 0 bases short and J 2 bases short, with 15 bases between. CDR3 coding DNA: TGTGCCAGCAGCGTAGGACCAGGGCAGGGGACTGGGGCCAACGTCCTGACTTTC. The encoded protein is CASSVGPGQGTGANVLTF. Using reference TRBV9 and TRBJ2-6 for the parts outside the CDR3, the full variable domain is DSGVTQTPKHLITATGQRVTLRCSPRSGDLSVYWYQQSLDQGLQFLIQYYNGEERAKGNILERFSAQQFPDLHSELNLSSLELGDSALYFCASSVGPGQGTGANVLTFGAGSRLTVL.

The rearrangement joins TRBV5-4 to TRBJ2-4; TRBD1 aligns across 9 bases. The junction had 11 bases not matched to a gene; V was cut back by 4 bases and J by 6 bases. The CDR3 is 16 amino acids. Germline V gene lookup returns CDR1 SGHNT and CDR2 YYREEE (reference sequence). CDR3 sequence (DNA): TGTGCCAGCAGCAGGGACCGGGACAGGGTGGGAAACATTCAGTACTTC. Amino acid sequence: CASSRDRDRVGNIQYF.

The genes are TRBV19 and TRBJ2-6, with 10 bases matching TRBD1. After removal of 5 bases from V and 2 bases from J, the junction contained 9 bases not matched to a gene. The CDR3 extends over 18 amino acids. Germline CDR1 reads LNHDA; CDR2 reads SQIVND (reference sequence). The CDR3 protein is CASSPLTGTGAGANVLTF. CDR3 nucleotides: TGTGCCAGTAGTCCCCTGACCGGGACAGGGGCTGGGGCCAACGTCCTGACTTTC.

The rearrangement links TRBV7-8 to TRBJ1-1, with D hard to call. The germline V gene encodes CDR1 SGHVS and CDR2 FQNEAQ. CDR3 length equals 13 residues. The V and J ends lost 0 bases and 1 base respectively, with 3 bases between them. CDR3 region: CASSLARNTEAFF. The CDR3 DNA follows: TGTGCCAGCAGCTTAGCTAGGAACACTGAAGCTTTCTTT. The variable domain in full, with the rest retrieved from reference TRBV7-8 and TRBJ1-1, is GAGVSQSPRYKVAKRGQDVALRCDPISGHVSLFWYQQALGQGPEFLTYFQNEAQLDKSGLPSDRFFAERPEGSVSTLKIQRTQQEDSAVYLCASSLARNTEAFFGQGTRLTVV.

This clone was found a few times. V gene TRBV7-8 combines with J gene TRBJ1-2; no clear D gene. With 3 bases removed from V and 1 base from J, the gap between germline ends came to 6 bases. Looked up from germline, CDR1 is SGHVS and CDR2 is FQNEAQ. The CDR3 totals 13 residues. In nucleotides, the CDR3 is TGTGCCAGCAGCTTCGGTCTTAACTATGGCTACACCTTC. It is translated as CASSFGLNYGYTF.

The sample holds a few counts of this clone. The J gene is TRBJ2-7, the V gene TRBV5-6, with 13 bases lining up with TRBD2. The CDR3 covers 18 residues. Losses at the gene ends were 4 bases for V and 9 bases for J; bases not matched to a gene: 19. Germline V lookup: CDR1 SGHDT, CDR2 YYEEEE. The CDR3 loop reads CASSTGLAGQSGPLGQYF. The CDR3 DNA follows: TGTGCCAGCAGCACGGGACTAGCGGGACAGAGCGGGCCTCTAGGGCAGTACTTC.

The chain links TRBV5-4 to TRBJ2-2; 13 nucleotides line up with TRBD2. Per the germline V gene, CDR1 is SGHNT and CDR2 is YYREEE (reference sequence). This CDR3 is 16 amino acids long. The junction had 5 bases not matched to a gene; V was cut back by 4 bases and J by 5 bases. DNA for the CDR3: TGTGCCAGCAGCCCCGGGACTAGCGGGACTACCGGGGAGCTGTTTTTT. Translation gives CASSPGTSGTTGELFF.

Only a few counts were recorded for this clone. The chain uses TRBV3-1 (or the pseudogene TRBV3-2) and TRBJ2-3; D gene ambiguous. The ends were cut back, 6 bases at V and 0 bases at J, with 13 bases in the middle. Germline-derived CDR1 and CDR2 are LGHDT and YNNKEL (reference sequence). CDR3 size: 15 residues. CDR3 sequence reads: CASRRKNLSTDTQYF. The DNA of the CDR3 is TGTGCCAGCAGGAGGAAAAATCTGAGCACAGATACGCAGTATTTT.

The rearrangement joins TRBV27 to TRBJ2-1; D is possibly TRBD2 (6 bases). Germline-derived CDR1 and CDR2 are MNHEY and SMNVEV (reference sequence). Trimming stripped 8 bases from V and 7 bases from J, with 12 bases between. CDR3 size: 12 residues. CDR3 region: CASRDRGNEQFF. CDR3 DNA sequence: TGTGCCAGCCGGGATCGGGGGAATGAGCAGTTCTTC.

This rearrangement joins TRBV15 to TRBJ2-2; a possible D gene is TRBD1 (6 bases). Per the germline V gene, CDR1 is LNHNV and CDR2 is YYDKDF (reference sequence). The CDR3 loop spans 15 amino acids. Trimming took off 7 bases at V and 0 bases at J, with 12 bases between the two ends. The CDR3 nucleotides read TGTGCCACCACCATTCAGGGGTCGAACACCGGGGAGCTGTTTTTT. It translates to CATTIQGSNTGELFF.

This clone was observed a few times. V usage is TRBV29-1 and J usage is TRBJ2-5; TRBD2 matches 9 bases. Germline values: CDR1 SQVTM, CDR2 ANQGSEA. The CDR3 has 16 residues. V was pared by 6 bases and J by 4 bases, with 15 bases of the junction left unmatched. This chain's CDR3 is CSVDLAGSTVSETQYF. The CDR3, as DNA: TGCAGCGTCGACCTAGCGGGGTCCACGGTATCAGAGACCCAGTACTTC.

The gene calls are TRBV18 and TRBJ1-4; 7 positions agree with TRBD1. Germline trimming cut 3 bases from V and 7 bases from J; bases unmatched to any gene: 5. The CDR3 runs 14 residues. Germline V gene data show CDR1 as KGHSH and CDR2 as LQKENI. The CDR3 reads CASSPDRKSEKLFF. Written as DNA, the CDR3 is TGTGCCAGCTCACCGGACAGGAAAAGTGAAAAACTGTTTTTT.

This clone occurred a few times. The V gene is TRBV7-2, the J gene TRBJ2-3; D perhaps matches TRBD2 (6 bases). Germline loops: CDR1 SGHTA, CDR2 FQGNSA. The CDR3 length is 18 residues. Between the trimmed V and J ends, which lost 5 bases and 5 bases, there was a span of 26 bases. The chain's CDR3 is CASSIDQPRAGYKDTQYF. CDR3 DNA sequence: TGTGCCAGCAGCATAGACCAACCCCGGGCGGGATACAAAGATACGCAGTATTTT.

On this clone: The same CDR3 also results from other DNA sequences found in this sample. This chain links TRBV28 with TRBJ1-1; 11 nucleotides line up with TRBD1. The CDR3 sequence is 13 residues long. CDR1 is MDHEN and CDR2 is SYDVKM in the germline V gene. V trimming: 8 bases; J trimming: 3 bases; junction bases outside the gene matches: 2. DNA of the CDR3: TGTGCCAGCCGGGGACAGGGGGACACTGAAGCTTTCTTT. Translating it yields CASRGQGDTEAFF.

The rearrangement links TRBV28 to TRBJ2-5, with TRBD2 matching 14 bases. Trimming took 6 bases from V and 5 from J; bases not matched to a gene: 5. Germline V lookup: CDR1 MDHEN, CDR2 SYDVKM. The CDR3 runs to 15 residues. CDR3 amino acids: CASSSGLAGVETQYF. CDR3 coding DNA: TGTGCCAGCAGCTCGGGACTAGCGGGAGTGGAGACCCAGTACTTC.

The V call is TRBV28, the J call TRBJ1-5, with D tentatively TRBD1 (5 bases). V was pared by 5 bases and J by 4 bases, with 18 bases between. Germline V gene data show CDR1 as MDHEN and CDR2 as SYDVKM. The CDR3 has 16 amino acids. CDR3 nucleotides: TGTGCCAGCAGTATCACTTCCGGGACTCTTAATCAGCCCCAGCATTTT. Translated, it gives CASSITSGTLNQPQHF.